This T cell receptor (beta chain) originates from a study of regulatory T cells in long-lasting Graves disease. V shed 0 bases and J shed 3 bases, with 10 bases lying between them. CDR3 length: 15 amino acids. In germline, CDR1 is SGHDT, CDR2 YYEEEE. This clonotype has ten or more counts. The time point denotes: newly diagnosed GD, antithyroid drugs for less than 3 months. Generation of the TCR library employed RNA extracted from PBMCs. For TCR beta, libraries came from iRepertoire HTBI primers and Arm-PCR of CDR3 regions. Using its own MiXCR run on the multiplex PCR reads, TCRdb lists one record per CDR3 protein. The sample has 390,000 or so distinct CDR3 sequences, approximately 12% seen once. Another study also made use of these data, one on T cells in Graves' hyperthyroidism and ophthalmopathy.

This sample comprised peripheral blood mononuclear cells (PBMCs), obtained at new diagnosis, from a patient treated with antithyroid drugs. This TCR was sampled from a woman younger than 35 with Graves disease. The chain joins TRBV5-6 to TRBJ1-5; no clear D. The CDR3: CASSLGGRDNQPQHF. The DNA for the CDR3 is TGTGCCAGCAGCTTGGGCGGTAGGGACAATCAGCCCCAGCATTTT.